A single sample is the source of the 11 T cell receptor beta chains below, sequenced in a study of T cell responses to AZD1222 COVID-19 vaccine. Sequencing was performed with immunoSEQ multiplex PCR; in TCRdb, only in-frame clones are kept and a portion is missing. Among about 160,000 clones, approximately 94% were seen once, and the ten largest hold 4% to 5.5%. The source material was peripheral blood, sampled 28 days after the second AZD1222 dose. Receptors originate from an adult who received the AZD1222 COVID-19 vaccine.

The V call is TRBV5-1, the J call TRBJ1-4, with D uncertain. The CDR3 has 13 residues. From germline, CDR1 is SGHRS and CDR2 YFSETQ. V was pared by 0 bases and J by 5 bases, with 5 bases between. CDR3 coding DNA: TGCGCCAGCAGCTTGGGGCCGAATGAAAAACTGTTTTTT. Translated: CASSLGPNEKLFF. The full variable domain, with the rest looked up from reference TRBV5-1 and TRBJ1-4, is KAGVTQTPRYLIKTRGQQVTLSCSPISGHRSVSWYQQTPGQGLQFLFEYFSETQRNKGNFPGRFSGRQFSNSRSEMNVSTLELGDSALYLCASSLGPNEKLFFGSGTQLSVL.

V usage is TRBV9 and J usage is TRBJ2-3; 7 bases map to TRBD1. Germline V CDR1 and CDR2: SGDLS, YYNGEE. V was clipped by 4 bases and J by 1 base; unmatched bases: 9. CDR3 length: 16 amino acids. The CDR3 loop reads CASSPQGRLGTDTQYF. The DNA of the CDR3 is TGTGCCAGCAGCCCACAGGGGCGACTTGGCACAGATACGCAGTATTTT.

The rearrangement links TRBV20-1 to TRBJ1-2; no clear D. Germline V gives CDR1 DFQATT, CDR2 SNEGSKA (reference sequence). The CDR3 runs 13 residues. V was clipped by 3 bases and J by 7 bases, with 15 bases between them. The CDR3 loop is CSASMSSSGGYTF. The CDR3 nucleotides read TGCAGTGCTAGTATGTCCAGCTCCGGTGGCTACACCTTC.

The V call is TRBV7-2, the J call TRBJ1-4, with TRBD1 matching over 7 bases. Unmatched junction bases numbered 5, after V lost 3 bases and J lost 7 bases. The length of the CDR3 is 14 residues. Germline V CDR1 and CDR2: SGHTA, FQGNSA. This CDR3 reads CASSLDRSLEKLFF. The DNA for the CDR3 is TGTGCCAGCAGCTTGGACAGGTCGCTTGAAAAACTGTTTTTT.

The chain couples TRBV7-8 to TRBJ2-3; D perhaps matches TRBD2 (5 bases). This CDR3 is 15 amino acids long. Looked up from germline, CDR1 is SGHVS and CDR2 is FQNEAQ. V lost 1 base to trimming and J lost 2 bases, with 10 bases between them. The CDR3 reads CASSLDSGSTDTQYF. CDR3 in DNA: TGTGCCAGCAGCTTAGACAGCGGATCCACAGATACGCAGTATTTT.

The chain couples TRBV28 to TRBJ2-2; either TRBD1 or TRBD2 may fit D (7 bases each). Germline V gene lookup returns CDR1 MDHEN and CDR2 SYDVKM. With 6 bases removed from V and 4 bases from J, the gap between germline ends came to 18 bases. This CDR3 has 16 residues. The CDR3 region is CASRGGRGLGTGELFF. The CDR3 DNA follows: TGTGCCAGCAGGGGTGGGAGGGGGCTAGGCACCGGGGAGCTGTTTTTT.

This rearrangement joins TRBV4-3 to TRBJ2-1; D not certain. CDR1 and CDR2 from the germline V gene are LGHNA and YSLEER. The CDR3 is 15 amino acids. V lost 1 base to trimming and J lost 4 bases, with 11 bases between them. The CDR3 nucleotides are TGCGCCAGCAGCCAAGCCCTTAGCAGATACAATGAGCAGTTCTTC. This encodes CASSQALSRYNEQFF.

The CDR3 bases are TGTGCCAGCAGGGACGGACTAGCGAGTGGAGATACGCAGTATTTT. This translates into CASRDGLASGDTQYF. The chain joins TRBV5-6 to TRBJ2-3; 9 bases map to TRBD2. CDR1 SGHDT and CDR2 YYEEEE come from the germline V gene. V lost 5 bases, J lost 5 bases, and 9 bases stayed unmatched. The CDR3 sequence is 15 residues long.

Only one count was recorded for this clone. This chain joins TRBV6-6 and TRBJ2-5; 7 positions match TRBD2. V dropped 2 bases and J dropped 1; count of bases not matched to a gene: 4. The germline V gene encodes CDR1 MNHNY and CDR2 SVGAGI (reference sequence). CDR3 length equals 15 residues. CDR3 protein: CASSYPAGPQETQYF. The CDR3 bases are TGTGCCAGCAGTTACCCAGCGGGACCCCAAGAGACCCAGTACTTC.

This clone was observed a handful of times. In DNA, the CDR3 is TGTGCCAGCAGCCCTTCTCTAGCGCTGGCTGGAAACACCATATATTTT. Its protein is CASSPSLALAGNTIYF. The V gene is TRBV2, the J gene TRBJ1-3; D gene ambiguous. The CDR3 extends over 16 amino acids. From germline, CDR1 is SNHLY and CDR2 FYNNEI. Between the trimmed V and J ends, which lost 6 bases and 2 bases, there was a span of 17 bases.

The chain employs TRBV3-1 (or the pseudogene TRBV3-2) and TRBJ1-5; tentative D call: TRBD1 (5 bases). The CDR3 length is 13 residues. Trimming shortened V by 4 bases and J by 3 bases, and 7 bases separated the two germline ends. Germline loops: CDR1 LGHDT, CDR2 YNNKEL (reference sequence). CDR3 bases: TGTGCCAGCAGCCTAGGGGACAATCAGCCCCAGCATTTT. It yields the protein CASSLGDNQPQHF.